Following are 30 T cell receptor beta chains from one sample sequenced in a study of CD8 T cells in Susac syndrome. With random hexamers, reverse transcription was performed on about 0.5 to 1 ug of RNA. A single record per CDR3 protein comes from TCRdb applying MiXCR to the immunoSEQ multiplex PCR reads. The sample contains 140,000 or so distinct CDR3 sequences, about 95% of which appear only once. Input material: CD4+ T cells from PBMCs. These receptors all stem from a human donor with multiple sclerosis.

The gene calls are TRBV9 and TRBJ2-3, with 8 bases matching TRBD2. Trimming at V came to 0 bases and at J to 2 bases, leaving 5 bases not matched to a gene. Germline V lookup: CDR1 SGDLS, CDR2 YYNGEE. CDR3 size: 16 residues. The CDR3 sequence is CASSVATSGHTDTQYF. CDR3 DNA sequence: TGTGCCAGCAGCGTAGCCACTAGCGGCCACACAGATACGCAGTATTTT. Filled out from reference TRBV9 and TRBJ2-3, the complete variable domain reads DSGVTQTPKHLITATGQRVTLRCSPRSGDLSVYWYQQSLDQGLQFLIQYYNGEERAKGNILERFSAQQFPDLHSELNLSSLELGDSALYFCASSVATSGHTDTQYFGPGTRLTVL.

The CDR3 spells CASSRRLAGDADTQYF. In DNA, the CDR3 is TGTGCCAGCAGCCGCCGACTAGCGGGAGATGCAGATACGCAGTATTTT. J is TRBJ2-3 and V is TRBV3-1; 12 bases are a match to TRBD2. Germline values: CDR1 LGHDT, CDR2 YNNKEL (reference sequence). CDR3 length: 16 amino acids. With 4 bases clipped from V and 4 bases from J, the junction kept 6 bases outside the gene matches.

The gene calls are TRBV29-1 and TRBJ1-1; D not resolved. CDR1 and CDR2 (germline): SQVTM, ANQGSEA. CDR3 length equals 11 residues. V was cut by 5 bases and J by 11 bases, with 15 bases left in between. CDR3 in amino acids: CSVHQGLQAFF. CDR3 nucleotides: TGCAGCGTTCACCAAGGGCTGCAGGCTTTCTTT.

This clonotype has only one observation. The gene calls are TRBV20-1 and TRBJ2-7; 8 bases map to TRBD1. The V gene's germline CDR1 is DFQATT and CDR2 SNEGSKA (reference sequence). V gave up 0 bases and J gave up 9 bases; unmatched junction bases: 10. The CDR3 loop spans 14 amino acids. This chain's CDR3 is CSARDTVAGGPQYF. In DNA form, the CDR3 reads TGCAGTGCTAGAGATACCGTGGCAGGGGGCCCGCAGTACTTC.

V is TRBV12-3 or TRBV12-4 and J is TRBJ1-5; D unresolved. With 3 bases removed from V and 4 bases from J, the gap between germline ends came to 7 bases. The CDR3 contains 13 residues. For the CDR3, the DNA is TGTGCCAGCAGTTTGTTGGAGAATCAGCCCCAGCATTTT. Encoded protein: CASSLLENQPQHF.

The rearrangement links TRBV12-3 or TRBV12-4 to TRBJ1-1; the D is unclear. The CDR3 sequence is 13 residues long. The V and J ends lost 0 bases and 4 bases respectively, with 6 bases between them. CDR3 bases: TGTGCCAGCAGTTTAGCGACGGGCACTGAAGCTTTCTTT. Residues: CASSLATGTEAFF.

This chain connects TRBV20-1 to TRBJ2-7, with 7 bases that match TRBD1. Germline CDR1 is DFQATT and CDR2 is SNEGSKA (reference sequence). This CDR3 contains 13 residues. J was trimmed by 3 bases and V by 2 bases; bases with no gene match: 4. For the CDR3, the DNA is TGCAGTGCTAGATACAGGGGAGACTACGAGCAGTACTTC. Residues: CSARYRGDYEQYF.

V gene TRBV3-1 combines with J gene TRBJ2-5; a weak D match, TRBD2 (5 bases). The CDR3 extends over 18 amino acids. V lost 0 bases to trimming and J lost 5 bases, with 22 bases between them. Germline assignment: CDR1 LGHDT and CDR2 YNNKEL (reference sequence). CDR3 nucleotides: TGTGCCAGCAGCCAAGAGTTGGGCCTGATCGGGCGAGGGGAGACCCAGTACTTC. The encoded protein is CASSQELGLIGRGETQYF.

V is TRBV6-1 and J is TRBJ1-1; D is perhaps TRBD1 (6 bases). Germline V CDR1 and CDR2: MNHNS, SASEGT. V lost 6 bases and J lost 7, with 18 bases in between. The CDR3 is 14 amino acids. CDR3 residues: CASREYVGQLEAFF. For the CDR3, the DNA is TGTGCCAGCAGGGAATACGTTGGACAGCTTGAAGCTTTCTTT.

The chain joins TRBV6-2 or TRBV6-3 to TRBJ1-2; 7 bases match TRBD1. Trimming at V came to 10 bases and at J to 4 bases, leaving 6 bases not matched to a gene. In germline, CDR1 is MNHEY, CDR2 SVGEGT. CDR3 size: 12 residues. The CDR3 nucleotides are TGTGCCACCTCGACAGGGATCTATGGCTACACCTTC. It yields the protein CATSTGIYGYTF.

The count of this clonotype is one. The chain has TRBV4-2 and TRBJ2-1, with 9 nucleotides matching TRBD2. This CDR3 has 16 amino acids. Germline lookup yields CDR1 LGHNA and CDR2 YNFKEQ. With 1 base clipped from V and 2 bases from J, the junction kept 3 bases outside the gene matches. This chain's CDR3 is CASSQGLAVTYNEQFF. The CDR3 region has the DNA TGTGCCAGCAGCCAAGGACTAGCGGTGACCTACAATGAGCAGTTCTTC.

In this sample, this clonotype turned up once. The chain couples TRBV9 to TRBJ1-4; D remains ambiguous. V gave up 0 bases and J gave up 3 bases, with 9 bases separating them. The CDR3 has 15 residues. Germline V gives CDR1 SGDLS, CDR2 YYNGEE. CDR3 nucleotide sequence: TGTGCCAGCAGCGTAGGCCCGACGGCTAATGAAAAACTGTTTTTT. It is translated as CASSVGPTANEKLFF.

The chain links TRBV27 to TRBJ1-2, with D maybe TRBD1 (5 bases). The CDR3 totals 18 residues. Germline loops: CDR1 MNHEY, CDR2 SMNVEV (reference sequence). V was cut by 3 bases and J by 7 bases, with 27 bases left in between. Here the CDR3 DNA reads TGTGCCAGCAGTTTTATTTCTCGGGGCGGATTAACCGGTCGTGGCTACACCTTC. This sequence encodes CASSFISRGGLTGRGYTF.

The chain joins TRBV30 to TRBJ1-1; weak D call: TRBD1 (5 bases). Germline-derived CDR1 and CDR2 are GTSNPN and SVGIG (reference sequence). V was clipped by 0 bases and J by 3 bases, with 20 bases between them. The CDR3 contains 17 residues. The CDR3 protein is CAWSVPGSVPGHTEAFF. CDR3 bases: TGTGCCTGGAGTGTACCAGGGTCAGTACCTGGGCACACTGAAGCTTTCTTT.

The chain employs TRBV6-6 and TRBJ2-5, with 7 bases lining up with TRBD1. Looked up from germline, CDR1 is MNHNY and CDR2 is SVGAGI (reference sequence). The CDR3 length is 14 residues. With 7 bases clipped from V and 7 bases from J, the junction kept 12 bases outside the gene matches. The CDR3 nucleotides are TGTGCCAGCACCTCGGGATACCCAGGGGGGACCCAGTACTTC. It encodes CASTSGYPGGTQYF.

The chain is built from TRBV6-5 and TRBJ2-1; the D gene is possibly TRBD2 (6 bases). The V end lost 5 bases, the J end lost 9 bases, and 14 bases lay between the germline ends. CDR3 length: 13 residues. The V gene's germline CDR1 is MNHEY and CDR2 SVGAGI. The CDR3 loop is CASSREVGGEQFF. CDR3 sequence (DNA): TGTGCCAGCAGTCGCGAGGTCGGGGGTGAGCAGTTCTTC.

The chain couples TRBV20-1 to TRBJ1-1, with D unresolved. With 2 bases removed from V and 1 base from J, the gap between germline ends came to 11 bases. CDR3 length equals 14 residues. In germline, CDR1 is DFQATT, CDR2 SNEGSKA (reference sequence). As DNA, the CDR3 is TGCAGTGCTAGATCGGGCGCAGCGAACACTGAAGCTTTCTTT. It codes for CSARSGAANTEAFF.

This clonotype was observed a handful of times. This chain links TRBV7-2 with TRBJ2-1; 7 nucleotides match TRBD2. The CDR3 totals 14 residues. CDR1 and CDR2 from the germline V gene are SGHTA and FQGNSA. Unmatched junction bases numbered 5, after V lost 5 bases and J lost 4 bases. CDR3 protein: CASSTAAGYNEQFF. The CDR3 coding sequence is TGTGCCAGCAGCACCGCAGCGGGATACAATGAGCAGTTCTTC.

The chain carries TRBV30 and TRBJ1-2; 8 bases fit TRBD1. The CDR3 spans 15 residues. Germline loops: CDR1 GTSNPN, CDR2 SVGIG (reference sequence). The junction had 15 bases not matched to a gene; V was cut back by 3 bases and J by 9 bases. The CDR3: CAWSSGTGPIRSYTF. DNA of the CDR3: TGTGCCTGGAGCTCCGGGACAGGTCCTATTCGTAGCTACACCTTC. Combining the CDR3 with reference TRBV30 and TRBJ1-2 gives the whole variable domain SQTIHQWPATLVQPVGSPLSLECTVEGTSNPNLYWYRQAAGRGLQLLFYSVGIGQISSEVPQNLSASRPQDRQFILSSKKLLLSDSGFYLCAWSSGTGPIRSYTFGSGTRLTVV.

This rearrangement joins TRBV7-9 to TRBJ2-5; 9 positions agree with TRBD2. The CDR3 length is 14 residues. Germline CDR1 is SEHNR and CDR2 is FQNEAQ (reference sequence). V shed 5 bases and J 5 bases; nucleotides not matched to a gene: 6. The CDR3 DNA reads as TGTGCCAGCAGCGAACGACTAGCGGACGAGACCCAGTACTTC. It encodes CASSERLADETQYF. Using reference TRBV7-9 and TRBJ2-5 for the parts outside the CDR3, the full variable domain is DTGVSQNPRHKITKRGQNVTFRCDPISEHNRLYWYRQTLGQGPEFLTYFQNEAQLEKSRLLSDRFSAERPKGSFSTLEIQRTEQGDSAMYLCASSERLADETQYFGPGTRLLVL.

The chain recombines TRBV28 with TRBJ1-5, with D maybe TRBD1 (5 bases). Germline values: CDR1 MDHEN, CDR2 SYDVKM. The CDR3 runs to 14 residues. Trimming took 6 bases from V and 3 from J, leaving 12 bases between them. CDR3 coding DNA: TGTGCCAGCAGCCGGAGACAGTTCAATCAGCCCCAGCATTTT. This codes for CASSRRQFNQPQHF.

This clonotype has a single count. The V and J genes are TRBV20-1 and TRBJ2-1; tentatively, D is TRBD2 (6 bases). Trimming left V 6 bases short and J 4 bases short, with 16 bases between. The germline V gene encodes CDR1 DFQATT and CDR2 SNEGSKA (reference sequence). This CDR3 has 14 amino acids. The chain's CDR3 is CSASGGARYNEQFF. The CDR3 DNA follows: TGCAGTGCCTCCGGAGGGGCGCGGTACAATGAGCAGTTCTTC.

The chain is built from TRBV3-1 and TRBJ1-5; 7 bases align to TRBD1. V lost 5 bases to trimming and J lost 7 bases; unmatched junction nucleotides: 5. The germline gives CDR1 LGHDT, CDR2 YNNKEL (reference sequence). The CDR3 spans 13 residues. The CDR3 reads CASSTQGLQPQHF. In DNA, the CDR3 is TGTGCCAGCAGCACACAGGGGCTGCAGCCCCAGCATTTT.

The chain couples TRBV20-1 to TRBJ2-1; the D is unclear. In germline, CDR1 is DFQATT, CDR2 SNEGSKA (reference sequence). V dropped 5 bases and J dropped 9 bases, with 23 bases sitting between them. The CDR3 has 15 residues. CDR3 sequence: CSAFTPSTTHGEQFF. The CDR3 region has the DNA TGCAGTGCTTTCACTCCCTCTACCACCCACGGTGAGCAGTTCTTC.

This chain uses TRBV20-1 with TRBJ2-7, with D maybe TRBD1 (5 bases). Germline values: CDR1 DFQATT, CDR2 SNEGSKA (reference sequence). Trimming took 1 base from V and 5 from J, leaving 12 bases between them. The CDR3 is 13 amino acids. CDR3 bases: TGCAGTGCTAGAGGACCAGGGTTGAACGAGCAGTACTTC. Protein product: CSARGPGLNEQYF.

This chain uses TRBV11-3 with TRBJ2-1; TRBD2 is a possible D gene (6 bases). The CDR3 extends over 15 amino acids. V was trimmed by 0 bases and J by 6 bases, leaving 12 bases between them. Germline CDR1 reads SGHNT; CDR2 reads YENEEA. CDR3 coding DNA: TGTGCCAGCAGCTTAGATAGCCGGGGGACCAATGAGCAGTTCTTC. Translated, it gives CASSLDSRGTNEQFF.

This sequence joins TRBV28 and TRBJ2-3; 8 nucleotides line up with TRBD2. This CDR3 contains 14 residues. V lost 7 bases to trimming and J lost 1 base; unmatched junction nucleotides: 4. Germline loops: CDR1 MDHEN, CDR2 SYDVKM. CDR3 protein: CASTRAGGTDTQYF. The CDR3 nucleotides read TGTGCCAGCACCCGAGCGGGAGGCACAGATACGCAGTATTTT.

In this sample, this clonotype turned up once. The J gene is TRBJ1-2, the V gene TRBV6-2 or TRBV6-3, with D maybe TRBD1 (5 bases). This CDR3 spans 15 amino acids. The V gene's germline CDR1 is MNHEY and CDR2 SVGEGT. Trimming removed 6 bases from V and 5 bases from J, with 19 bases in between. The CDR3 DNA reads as TGTGCCAGCAGATCAGCGGGCGTTTGGGGGTATGGCTACACCTTC. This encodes CASRSAGVWGYGYTF.

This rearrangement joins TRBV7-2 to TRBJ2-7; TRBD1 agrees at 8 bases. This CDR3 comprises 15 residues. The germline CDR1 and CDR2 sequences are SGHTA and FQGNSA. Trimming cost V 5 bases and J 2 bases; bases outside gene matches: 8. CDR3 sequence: CASSPRTGSTYEQYF. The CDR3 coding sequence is TGTGCCAGCAGCCCAAGGACAGGGTCAACCTACGAGCAGTACTTC.

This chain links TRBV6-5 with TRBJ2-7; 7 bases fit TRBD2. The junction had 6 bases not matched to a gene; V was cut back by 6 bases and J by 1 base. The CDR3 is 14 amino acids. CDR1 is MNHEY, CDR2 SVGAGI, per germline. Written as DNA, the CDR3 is TGTGCCAGCAGCGCGGGAGTGAATTCCTACGAGCAGTACTTC. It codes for CASSAGVNSYEQYF.